The 8 T cell receptor beta chains below all came from one sample that was sequenced in a study of circulating CD8 cells and anti-PD-1 response in melanoma. Using approximately 16 ng of total RNA, TCR libraries were made with the QIAseq Immune Repertoire TCR panel. MiXCR was run by TCRdb on the reads, yielding one entry per CDR3 protein. The sample includes 350 to 550 distinct CDR3 sequences, 8.5% to 10% seen only once; the top ten take around 58%. Four subsets defined by PD-1 and/or TIGIT were sorted from live CD3+CD8+TCRalphabeta+ cells. Sequenced material: CD8+ T cells from PBMCs, taken at baseline or after one month of anti-PD-1 therapy (not recorded which). These receptors were obtained from a human donor with melanoma.

By share, this clonotype ranks as medium-sized. In nucleotides, the CDR3 is TGCAGCGTTAGGACAGCATACTACGAGCAGTACTTC. Its protein product is CSVRTAYYEQYF. This rearrangement joins TRBV29-1 to TRBJ2-7; weak D call: TRBD1 (6 bases). Germline values: CDR1 SQVTM, CDR2 ANQGSEA. This CDR3 is built from 12 residues. V was pared by 5 bases and J by 3 bases, with 11 bases between.

A word on this clonotype: The CDR3 carries no conserved terminal phenylalanine or tryptophan, so it likely arises from a read error. The chain links TRBV28 to TRBJ2-2, with TRBD1 identical over 8 bases. Per the germline V gene, CDR1 is MDHEN and CDR2 is SYDVKM. V shed 2 bases, J shed 5 bases, and the junction held 4 bases outside the gene matches. The CDR3 is made up of 15 amino acids. This CDR3 reads CASSLSTGGTGELFY. The CDR3 bases are TGTGCCAGCAGTTTAAGTACAGGGGGAACCGGGGAGCTGTTTTAT.

This clonotype was seen a few times. The CDR3 DNA is TGTGCCAGCAGTCACGGACTAGCGGGATCCGACAATGAGCAGTTCTTC. Translated: CASSHGLAGSDNEQFF. V and J are TRBV28 and TRBJ2-1; TRBD2 matches 12 bases. After removal of 5 bases from V and 5 bases from J, the junction contained 7 bases not matched to a gene. The CDR3 has 16 amino acids. Germline values: CDR1 MDHEN, CDR2 SYDVKM.

This clonotype rates as large (0.1 to 1%). The chain joins TRBV9 to TRBJ2-6; 9 nucleotides agree with TRBD2. The CDR3 is 18 residues long. With 0 bases clipped from V and 0 bases from J, the junction kept 4 bases outside the gene matches. Germline loops: CDR1 SGDLS, CDR2 YYNGEE. This CDR3 is CASSVGGTSTSGANVLTF. In DNA form, the CDR3 reads TGTGCCAGCAGCGTAGGCGGGACTAGCACCTCTGGGGCCAACGTCCTGACTTTC.

By share of the sample, this clonotype is large. The rearrangement links TRBV12-3 or TRBV12-4 to TRBJ2-5; D unclear. The V end lost 4 bases, the J end lost 5 bases, and 8 bases lay between the germline ends. The length of the CDR3 is 12 residues. CDR3 sequence reads: CASSSPEETQYF. CDR3 coding DNA: TGTGCCAGCAGTTCCCCCGAGGAGACCCAGTACTTC.

This clonotype was seen only a few times. No conserved phenylalanine or tryptophan ends this CDR3, so it is likely a read error. The gene calls are TRBV27 and TRBJ2-7; 10 nucleotides match TRBD1. The CDR3 spans 17 residues. CDR1 is MNHEY and CDR2 is SMNVEV in the germline V gene (reference sequence). V was pared by 3 bases and J by 3 bases, with 11 bases of the junction left unmatched. Here the CDR3 DNA reads TGTGCCAGCAGTTTTCAACCTGGTGGGGACAGGGGCTACGAGCAGTACTAC. This gives the protein CASSFQPGGDRGYEQYY.

This clonotype is termed medium-sized. CDR3 in DNA: TGTGCCAGTAGTATAGAGAGGACTAGCATTAGGAATGAGCAGTTCTTC. Translating it yields CASSIERTSIRNEQFF. The V and J genes are TRBV19 and TRBJ2-1; the match to TRBD2 covers 8 bases. The CDR3 length is 16 residues. Germline V gives CDR1 LNHDA, CDR2 SQIVND (reference sequence). V gave up 0 bases and J gave up 7 bases; unmatched junction bases: 8. The variable domain in full, with the rest retrieved from reference TRBV19 and TRBJ2-1, is DGGITQSPKYLFRKEGQNVTLSCEQNLNHDAMYWYRQDPGQGLRLIYYSQIVNDFQKGDIAEGYSVSREKKESFPLTVTSAQKNPTAFYLCASSIERTSIRNEQFFGPGTRLTVL.

This clonotype is categorized as large (0.1 to 1%). The chain recombines TRBV29-1 with TRBJ2-3, with 11 bases identical to TRBD2. The junction had 14 bases not matched to a gene; V was cut back by 0 bases and J by 0 bases. CDR3 length: 20 amino acids. The germline CDR1 and CDR2 sequences are SQVTM and ANQGSEA. The CDR3 sequence is CSVEDIVLAGGLGSTDTQYF. The DNA of the CDR3 is TGCAGCGTTGAAGATATCGTGCTAGCGGGAGGCCTCGGGAGCACAGATACGCAGTATTTT.